Listed below are T cell receptor beta chains from one sample, sequenced in a study of cytomegalovirus exposure and HLA in healthy donors. Clones were sequenced by immunoSEQ multiplex PCR, and TCRdb holds only the in-frame ones, with some missing. The sample lists over 130,000 clones, around 74% occurring once. The source material was PBMCs. Receptor source: a man in his fifties in good health and CMV-seropositive. Each CDR3 is given without its conserved first and last residue.

>TRBV5-1|11|TRBJ2-7
ASSSWQGREQY
>TRBV6-5|13|TRBJ2-7
ASSYSQDSGYEQY
>TRBV18|13|TRBJ1-5
ASSPVPLQGRPQH
>TRBV6-1|12|TRBJ2-1
ASSEGGSLNEQF
>TRBV5-1|13|TRBJ2-7
ASSLGQGGSYEQY
>TRBV5-6|11|TRBJ2-7
ASSWDSTYEQY
>TRBV5-1|14|TRBJ2-7
ASSLGLAGGPYEQY
>TRBV19|10|TRBJ1-1
ASTFVGTEAF
>TRBV29-1|9|TRBJ2-5
SGRGQETQY
>TRBV7-9|14|TRBJ2-1
ASSPALGSSYNEQF
>TRBV5-1|14|TRBJ2-3
ASSLVRGTSTDTQY
>TRBV6-6|11|TRBJ1-5
ASSPKHNQPQH
>TRBV23-1|7|TRBJ2-7
SRGDEQY
>TRBV28|15|TRBJ2-7
ASSLLGGSGSSYEQY
>TRBV6-1|12|TRBJ2-5
ASTWTFARETQY
>TRBV5-4|14|TRBJ2-2
ASSPGTGMDTGELF
>TRBV19|12|TRBJ2-7
ASSIVEGLGEQY
>TRBV5-1|11|TRBJ1-2
ASSPGTVYGYT
>TRBV19|12|TRBJ1-2
ASIPRGGSYGYT
>TRBV5-1|16|TRBJ2-1
ASSLEGGAASGSREQF
>TRBV10-3|10|TRBJ1-2
AISAGGYGYT
>TRBV10-1|10|-
ASSPDRYEQY
>TRBV4-1|15|TRBJ1-5
ASSQETGTGPNQPQH
>TRBV28|12|TRBJ1-2
ATLPGQRYYGYT
>TRBV11-2|13|TRBJ2-5
ASSKGQGEQETQY
>TRBV6-1|15|TRBJ1-3
ASSEHSTGTSGNTIY
>TRBV10-3|11|TRBJ2-3
AISAPSTDTQY
>TRBV4-2|12|TRBJ1-6
ASSQAGGGSPLH
>TRBV6-6|12|TRBJ1-5
ASTPGGGNQPQH
>TRBV20-1|8|TRBJ1-2
SAGDYGYT
>TRBV7-9|10|TRBJ1-1
ASSWHNTEAF
>TRBV28|11|TRBJ2-1
ASSFFGSHEQF
>TRBV10-1|11|TRBJ2-7
ASSYSLRDEQY
>TRBV21-1|15|TRBJ2-7
ASSNLGASAISYEQY
>TRBV7-9|13|TRBJ2-1
ASSRLALTYNEQF